These T cell receptor beta chains were read from a single sample in a study of Ad26.COV2.S vaccination and SARS-CoV-2 variants. The data were produced by immunoSEQ multiplex PCR, yet TCRdb's version contains in-frame clones alone and is incomplete. Of about 400,000 clones listed, about nine tenths are singletons. The sequences come from peripheral blood, collected in a trial of Ad26.COV2.S vaccine versus placebo. The receptors originated from a person between 18 and 65 years old who received the Ad26.COV2.S COVID-19 vaccine or a placebo. The CDR3 runs from the conserved cysteine through the conserved F or W. A D gene is named only where the DNA matches it firmly. Clone size is stated in some rows and not others, as once, few, many or a class when expanded.

V	D	J	length	size	DNA	CDR3
TRBV2	NA	TRBJ2-7	15	once	TGTGCCAGCAGCTCCTCCGGGGTTTTGACCTACGAGCAGTACTTC	CASSSSGVLTYEQYF
TRBV7-2	TRBD2	TRBJ2-5	16	NA	TGTGCCAGCAGCCCTCGGCGACTAGCGGGAGTGGAGACCCAGTACTTC	CASSPRRLAGVETQYF
TRBV6-5	NA	TRBJ2-6	15	NA	TGTGCCAGCCACAGCGACAGCTCTGGGGCCAACGTCCTGACTTTC	CASHSDSSGANVLTF
TRBV13	TRBD1	TRBJ2-5	17	NA	TGTGCCAGCAGCTTACGAGTAGGGACAGGGTTCCAAGAGACCCAGTACTTC	CASSLRVGTGFQETQYF
TRBV6-5	NA	TRBJ2-7	13	NA	TGTGCCAGCAGTTACAGGCGCTCCTACGAGCAGTACTTC	CASSYRRSYEQYF
TRBV5-1	NA	TRBJ1-1	15	NA	TGCGCCAGCAGCTTGAGAGCTACAGATAACACTGAAGCTTTCTTT	CASSLRATDNTEAFF
TRBV3-1/TRBV3-2	NA	TRBJ2-3	14	NA	TGTGCCAGCAGACTAGGACCAGCGTCGGATACGCAGTATTTT	CASRLGPASDTQYF
TRBV15	NA	TRBJ2-2	17	NA	TGTGCCACCAGCAGAGATTTGGCGCTAGCGAACACCGGGGAGCTGTTTTTT	CATSRDLALANTGELFF
TRBV7-2	TRBD1	TRBJ1-2	16	NA	TGTGCCAGCAGCTACTACCAGGGGGGTGCTAACTATGGCTACACCTTC	CASSYYQGGANYGYTF
TRBV10-2	TRBD1	TRBJ1-2	13	NA	TGCGCCAGCAGCGCAGGGGGCGTCTATGGCTACACCTTC	CASSAGGVYGYTF
TRBV3-1/TRBV3-2	NA	TRBJ2-3	14	NA	TGTGCCAGCAGCCAAGCCGGGGGCACAGATACGCAGTATTTT	CASSQAGGTDTQYF
TRBV19	NA	TRBJ1-5	13	NA	TGTGCCAGTAGTATAGGGAGAGATCAGCCCCAGCATTTT	CASSIGRDQPQHF
TRBV27	NA	TRBJ1-1	13	NA	TGTGCCAGCAGTTTAACCGGATACACTGAAGCTTTCTTT	CASSLTGYTEAFF
TRBV5-1	NA	TRBJ2-2	14	NA	TGCGCCAGCAGCTTGGAGGGAAACACCGGGGAGCTGTTTTTT	CASSLEGNTGELFF
TRBV6-2/TRBV6-3	NA	TRBJ2-7	14	NA	TGTGCCAGCAGTCCCCCGGACAAACCCTACGAGCAGTACTTC	CASSPPDKPYEQYF
TRBV6-5	NA	TRBJ2-1	14	NA	TGTGCCAGCAGCCTACGTCTTGAAATTGATGAGCAGTTCTTC	CASSLRLEIDEQFF
TRBV5-4	TRBD2	TRBJ2-5	16	NA	TGTGCCAGCAGTCATCCTAGCGGGGGATACCAAGAGACCCAGTACTTC	CASSHPSGGYQETQYF
TRBV14	NA	TRBJ2-7	15	NA	TGTGCCAGCAGCCACGTTAGCGCTTACTCCTACGAGCAGTACTTC	CASSHVSAYSYEQYF
TRBV9	NA	TRBJ2-7	15	NA	TGTGCCAGCAGCGTAGCCCCGGGCAGCAGCTACGAGCAGTACTTC	CASSVAPGSSYEQYF
TRBV6-1	TRBD2	TRBJ2-3	19	NA	TGTGCCAGCAGTGAAGTCGCAGGCCTGTATGGACTAGCGGCAGATACGCAGTATTTT	CASSEVAGLYGLAADTQYF
TRBV29-1	TRBD2	TRBJ2-3	16	NA	TGCAGCGTTGAAGAGGGACTAGCGGTGAGCACAGATACGCAGTATTTT	CSVEEGLAVSTDTQYF
TRBV5-1	TRBD1	TRBJ2-1	15	NA	TGCGCCAGCAGCCTCTTAACAGGGGTTTACAATGAGCAGTTCTTC	CASSLLTGVYNEQFF
TRBV5-1	TRBD2	TRBJ2-2	18	NA	TGCGCCAGCAGCGATATGGGACTAGCGGGAGAAGGTACCGGGGAGCTGTTTTTT	CASSDMGLAGEGTGELFF
TRBV5-6	TRBD1	TRBJ1-3	18	NA	TGTGCCAGCAGCTTGGTCGGAGGACAGGGGGTCTCTGGAAACACCATATATTTT	CASSLVGGQGVSGNTIYF